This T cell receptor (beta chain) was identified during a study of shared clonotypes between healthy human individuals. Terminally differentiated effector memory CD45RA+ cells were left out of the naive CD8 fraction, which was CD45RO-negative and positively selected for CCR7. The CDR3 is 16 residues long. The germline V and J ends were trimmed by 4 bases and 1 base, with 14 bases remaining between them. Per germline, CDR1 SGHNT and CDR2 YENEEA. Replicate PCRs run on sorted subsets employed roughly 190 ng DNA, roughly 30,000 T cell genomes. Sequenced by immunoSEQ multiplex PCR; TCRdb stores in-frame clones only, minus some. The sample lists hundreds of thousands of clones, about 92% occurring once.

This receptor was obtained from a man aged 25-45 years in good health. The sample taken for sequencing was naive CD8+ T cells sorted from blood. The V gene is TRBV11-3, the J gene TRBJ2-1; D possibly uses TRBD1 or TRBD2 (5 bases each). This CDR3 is CASSSPGTDSYNEQFF. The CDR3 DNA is TGTGCCAGCAGCTCTCCGGGGACCGATTCCTACAATGAGCAGTTCTTC.